What follows are 5 T cell receptor beta chains derived from one specimen sequenced in a study of blood T cells in healthy people across ages. A second PCR of 7 to 11 cycles used a sample-barcoded 5' primer and a J-beta primer mix. Via MiXCR, TCRdb re-called the 5' RACE reads, giving one row per CDR3 protein. The repertoire holds fewer than 2,000,000 distinct CDR3 sequences, with around 35% as singletons. Sequencing used blood. All receptors derive from a woman in her 30s in good health.

The V and J genes are TRBV20-1 and TRBJ1-6; possible D gene TRBD1, 5 bases. This CDR3 comprises 13 residues. The V gene's germline CDR1 is DFQATT and CDR2 SNEGSKA (reference sequence). The V and J ends lost 5 bases and 8 bases respectively, with 13 bases between them. The CDR3 DNA reads as TGCAGTGCTGAAGGGGATTTTTATTCACCCCTCCACTTT. Its protein is CSAEGDFYSPLHF.

This clonotype was seen many times. This rearrangement joins TRBV6-1 to TRBJ2-5; D gene ambiguous. The V end lost 9 bases, the J end lost 0 bases, and 8 bases lay between the germline ends. Germline V gene sequence: CDR1 MNHNS, CDR2 SASEGT. CDR3 length: 12 amino acids. CDR3 loop: CASDLYQETQYF. The CDR3 region has the DNA TGTGCCAGTGACCTGTACCAAGAGACCCAGTACTTC.

This clonotype was seen more than once but under ten times. The chain uses TRBV5-6 and TRBJ2-1; D remains ambiguous. The germline gives CDR1 SGHDT, CDR2 YYEEEE. Trimming removed 3 bases at V and 12 bases at J, with 16 bases between. CDR3 length: 13 amino acids. CDR3 coding DNA: TGTGCCAGCAGCTCGTGGTCGGGTCAATGGCAGTTCTTC. This sequence encodes CASSSWSGQWQFF.

The rearrangement uses TRBV4-1 and TRBJ2-5; the match to TRBD2 covers 10 bases. Germline CDR1 and CDR2: MGHRA and YSYEKL. Trimming cost V 0 bases and J 0 bases; bases outside gene matches: 7. The CDR3 totals 18 residues. The CDR3 reads CASSQDGIAGGYQETQYF. CDR3 nucleotides: TGCGCCAGCAGCCAAGATGGAATAGCGGGAGGCTACCAAGAGACCCAGTACTTC.

This clonotype has only a few counts. V is TRBV6-1 and J is TRBJ2-7, with unresolved D. V gave up 0 bases and J gave up 6 bases, with 9 bases separating them. Germline CDR1 reads MNHNS; CDR2 reads SASEGT. The CDR3 has 13 residues. In DNA, the CDR3 is TGTGCCAGCAGTGAAGCGCCTTGGGGCGAGCAGTACTTC. This encodes CASSEAPWGEQYF.